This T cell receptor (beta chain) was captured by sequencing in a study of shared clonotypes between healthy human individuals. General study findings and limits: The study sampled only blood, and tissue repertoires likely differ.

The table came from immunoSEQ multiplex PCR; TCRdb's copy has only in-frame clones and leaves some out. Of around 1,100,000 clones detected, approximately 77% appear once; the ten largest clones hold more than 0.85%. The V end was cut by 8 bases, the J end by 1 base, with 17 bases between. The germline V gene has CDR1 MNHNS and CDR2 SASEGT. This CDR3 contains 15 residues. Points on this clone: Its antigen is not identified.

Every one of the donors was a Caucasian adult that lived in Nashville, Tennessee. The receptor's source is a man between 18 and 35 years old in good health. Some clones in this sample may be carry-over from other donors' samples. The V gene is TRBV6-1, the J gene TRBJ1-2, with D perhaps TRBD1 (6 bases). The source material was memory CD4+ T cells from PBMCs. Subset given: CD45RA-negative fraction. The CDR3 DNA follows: TGTGCCAGCTCCTGGACAGAGCTCATTAACTATGGCTACACCTTC. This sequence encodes CASSWTELINYGYTF.